The subject of this entry is one T cell receptor (beta chain). Its antigen remains unknown. The data stem from a study of shared clonotypes between healthy human individuals. Study findings and constraints: Approximately 4.5% was the fraction of naive CD4 clonotypes found shared across a handful of donors.

The data were produced by immunoSEQ multiplex PCR, yet TCRdb's version contains in-frame clones alone and is incomplete. Here the sample spans 2,500,000 or so clones, roughly 93% being singletons. With 5 bases removed from V and 0 bases from J, the gap between germline ends came to 14 bases. The CDR3 spans 16 residues. Germline CDR1 is LNHDA and CDR2 is SQIVND (reference sequence). V and J are TRBV19 and TRBJ2-1; D is perhaps TRBD1 (6 bases). The sequence derives from a young man in good health. Some clones in this sample may be carry-over from other donors' samples. The sample comprised naive CD4+ T cells from PBMCs. Noted subset: CD45RA+ positively selected. Written as DNA, the CDR3 is TGTGCCAGTAGTTCATTGATGGGGGCCTCCTACAATGAGCAGTTCTTC. It encodes CASSSLMGASYNEQFF.